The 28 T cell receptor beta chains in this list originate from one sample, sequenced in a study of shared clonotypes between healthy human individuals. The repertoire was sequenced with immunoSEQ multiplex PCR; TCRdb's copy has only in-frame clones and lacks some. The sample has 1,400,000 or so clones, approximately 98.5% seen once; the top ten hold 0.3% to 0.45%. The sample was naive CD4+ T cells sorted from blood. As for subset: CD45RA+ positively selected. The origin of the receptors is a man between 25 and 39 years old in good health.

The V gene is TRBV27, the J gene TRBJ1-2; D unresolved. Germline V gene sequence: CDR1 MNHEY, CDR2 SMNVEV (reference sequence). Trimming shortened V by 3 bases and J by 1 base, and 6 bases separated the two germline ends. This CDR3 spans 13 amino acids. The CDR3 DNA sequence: TGTGCCAGCAGTTTCTCCAATAACTATGGCTACACCTTC. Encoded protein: CASSFSNNYGYTF.

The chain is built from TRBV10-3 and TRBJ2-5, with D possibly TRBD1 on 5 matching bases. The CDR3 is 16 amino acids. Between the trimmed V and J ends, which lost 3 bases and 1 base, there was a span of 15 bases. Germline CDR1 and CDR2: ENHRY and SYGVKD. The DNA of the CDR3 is TGTGCCATCAGTGACGCCCCCGCCAGGGCCCAAGAGACCCAGTACTTC. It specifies CAISDAPARAQETQYF.

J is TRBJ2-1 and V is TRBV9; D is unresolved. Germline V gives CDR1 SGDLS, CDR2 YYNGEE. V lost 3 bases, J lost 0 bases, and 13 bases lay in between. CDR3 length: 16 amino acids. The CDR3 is CASSALGLSSYNEQFF. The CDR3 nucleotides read TGTGCCAGCAGCGCCCTGGGTCTGTCCTCCTACAATGAGCAGTTCTTC.

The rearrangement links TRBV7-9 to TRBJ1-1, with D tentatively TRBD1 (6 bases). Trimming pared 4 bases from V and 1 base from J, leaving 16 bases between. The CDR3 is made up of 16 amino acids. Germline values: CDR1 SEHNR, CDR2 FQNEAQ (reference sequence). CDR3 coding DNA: TGTGCCAGCAGCTCCCGGGGGGCAGTTGAGAACACTGAAGCTTTCTTT. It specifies CASSSRGAVENTEAFF.

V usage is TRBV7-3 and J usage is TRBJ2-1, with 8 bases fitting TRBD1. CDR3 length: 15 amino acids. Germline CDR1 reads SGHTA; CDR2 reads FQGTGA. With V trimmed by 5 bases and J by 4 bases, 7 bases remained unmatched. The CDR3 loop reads CASSQTGVGYNEQFF. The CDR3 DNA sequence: TGTGCCAGCAGCCAGACAGGGGTTGGGTACAATGAGCAGTTCTTC.

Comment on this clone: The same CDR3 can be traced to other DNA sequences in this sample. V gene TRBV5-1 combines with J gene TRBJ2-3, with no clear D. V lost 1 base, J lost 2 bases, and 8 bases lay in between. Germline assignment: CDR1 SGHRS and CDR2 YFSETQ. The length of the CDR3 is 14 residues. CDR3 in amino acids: CASSLKQHTDTQYF. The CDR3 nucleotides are TGCGCCAGCAGCTTGAAGCAGCACACAGATACGCAGTATTTT.

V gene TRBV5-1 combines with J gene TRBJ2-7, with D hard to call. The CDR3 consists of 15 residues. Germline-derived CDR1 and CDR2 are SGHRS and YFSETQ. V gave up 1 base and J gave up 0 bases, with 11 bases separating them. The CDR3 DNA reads TGCGCCAGCAGCTTGAAGGCTCCCAGCTCCTACGAGCAGTACTTC. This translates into CASSLKAPSSYEQYF.

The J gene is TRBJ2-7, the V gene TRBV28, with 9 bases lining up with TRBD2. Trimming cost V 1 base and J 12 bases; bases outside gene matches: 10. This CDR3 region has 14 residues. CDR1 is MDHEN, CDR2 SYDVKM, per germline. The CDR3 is CASSLSPAGGLWYF. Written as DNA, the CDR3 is TGTGCCAGCAGTTTATCCCCCGCGGGAGGGTTATGGTACTTC.

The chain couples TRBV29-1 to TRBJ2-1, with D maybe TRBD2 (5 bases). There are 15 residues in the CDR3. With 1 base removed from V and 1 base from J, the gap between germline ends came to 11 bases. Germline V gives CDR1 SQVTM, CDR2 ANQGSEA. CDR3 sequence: CSVEGGRRSYNEQFF. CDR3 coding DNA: TGCAGCGTTGAAGGTGGGAGACGATCCTACAATGAGCAGTTCTTC.

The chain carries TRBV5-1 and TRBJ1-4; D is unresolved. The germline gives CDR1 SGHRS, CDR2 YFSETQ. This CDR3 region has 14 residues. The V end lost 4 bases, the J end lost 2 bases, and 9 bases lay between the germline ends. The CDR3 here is CASSDVRTNEKLFF. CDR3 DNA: TGCGCCAGCAGCGATGTAAGGACTAATGAAAAACTGTTTTTT.

CDR3 amino acids: CASSFDSTSGSNEQFF. The CDR3 nucleotides are TGTGCCAGCAGCTTTGACTCCACTAGCGGCAGCAATGAGCAGTTCTTC. V usage is TRBV7-2 and J usage is TRBJ2-1; TRBD2 matches at 8 bases. With 3 bases clipped from V and 6 bases from J, the junction kept 10 bases outside the gene matches. Germline V gene sequence: CDR1 SGHTA, CDR2 FQGNSA. The CDR3 spans 16 residues. Complete variable domain (other parts from reference TRBV7-2 and TRBJ2-1): GAGVSQSPSNKVTEKGKDVELRCDPISGHTALYWYRQSLGQGLEFLIYFQGNSAPDKSGLPSDRFSAERTGGSVSTLTIQRTQQEDSAVYLCASSFDSTSGSNEQFFGPGTRLTVL.

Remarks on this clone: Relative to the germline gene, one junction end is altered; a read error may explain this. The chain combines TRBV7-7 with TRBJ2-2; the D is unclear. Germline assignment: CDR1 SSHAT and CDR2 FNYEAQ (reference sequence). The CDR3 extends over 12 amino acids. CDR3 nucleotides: TGTGCTAGCAGCCCCACGACCGGGGAGCTGTTTTTT. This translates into CASSPTTGELFF.

CDR3 in amino acids: CASSLEGGTTYEQYF. CDR3 nucleotides: TGCGCCAGCAGCTTGGAAGGTGGGACCACTTACGAGCAGTACTTC. The chain recombines TRBV5-1 with TRBJ2-7; either TRBD1 or TRBD2 may fit D (5 bases each). Germline V CDR1 and CDR2: SGHRS, YFSETQ. Between the trimmed V and J ends, which lost 0 bases and 4 bases, there was a span of 14 bases. This CDR3 region has 15 residues.

The CDR3 loop is CASSEDRETQYF. The CDR3 region has the DNA TGTGCCAGCAGCGAGGACAGGGAGACCCAGTACTTC. The gene calls are TRBV7-8 and TRBJ2-5; TRBD1 aligns across 7 bases. V dropped 5 bases and J dropped 5; count of bases not matched to a gene: 2. This CDR3 spans 12 amino acids. Germline V gene data show CDR1 as SGHVS and CDR2 as FQNEAQ.

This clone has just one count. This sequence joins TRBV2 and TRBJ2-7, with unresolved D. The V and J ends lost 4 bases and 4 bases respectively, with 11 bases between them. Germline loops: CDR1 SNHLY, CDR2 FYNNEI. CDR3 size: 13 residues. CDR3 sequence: CASSVTVVYEQYF. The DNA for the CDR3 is TGTGCCAGCAGTGTTACGGTAGTATACGAGCAGTACTTC.

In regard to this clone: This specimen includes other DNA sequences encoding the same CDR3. The CDR3 bases are TGTGCCAGTAGTACCGGGACTAGCGGGAGAGAGACCCAGTACTTC. Amino acid sequence: CASSTGTSGRETQYF. The genes are TRBV19 and TRBJ2-5, with 14 bases lining up with TRBD2. Germline values: CDR1 LNHDA, CDR2 SQIVND (reference sequence). This CDR3 is 15 amino acids long. The V gene end was trimmed by 4 bases and the J gene end by 4 bases; junction bases not matched to a gene: 2.

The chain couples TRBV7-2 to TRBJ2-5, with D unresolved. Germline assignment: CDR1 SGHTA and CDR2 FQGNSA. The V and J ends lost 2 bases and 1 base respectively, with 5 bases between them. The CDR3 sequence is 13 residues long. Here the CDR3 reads CASSLRLQETQYF. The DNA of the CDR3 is TGTGCCAGCAGCTTACGCCTCCAAGAGACCCAGTACTTC.

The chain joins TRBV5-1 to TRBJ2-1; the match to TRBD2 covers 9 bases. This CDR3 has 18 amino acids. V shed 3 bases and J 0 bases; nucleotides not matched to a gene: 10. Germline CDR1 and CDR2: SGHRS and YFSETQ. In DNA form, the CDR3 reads TGCGCCAGCAGCTCGTTAACGAGACTAGCGGACTCCTACAATGAGCAGTTCTTC. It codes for CASSSLTRLADSYNEQFF.

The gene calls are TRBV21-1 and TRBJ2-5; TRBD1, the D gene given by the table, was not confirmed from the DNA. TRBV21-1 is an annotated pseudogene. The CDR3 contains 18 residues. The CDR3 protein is CASSKGEVDRGREETQYF. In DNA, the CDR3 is TGTGCCAGCAGCAAAGGCGAGGTGGACAGGGGGCGGGAGGAGACCCAGTACTTC.

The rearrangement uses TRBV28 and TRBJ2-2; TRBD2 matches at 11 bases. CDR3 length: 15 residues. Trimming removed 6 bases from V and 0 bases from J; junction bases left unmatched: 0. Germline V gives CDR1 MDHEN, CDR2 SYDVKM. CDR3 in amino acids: CASRGLAANTGELFF. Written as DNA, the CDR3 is TGTGCCAGCAGGGGACTAGCGGCGAACACCGGGGAGCTGTTTTTT.

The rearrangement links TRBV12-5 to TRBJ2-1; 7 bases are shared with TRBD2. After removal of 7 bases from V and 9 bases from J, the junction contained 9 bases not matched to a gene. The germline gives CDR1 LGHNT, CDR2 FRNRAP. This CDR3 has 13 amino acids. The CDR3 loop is CASARAGYGEQFF. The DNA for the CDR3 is TGTGCTAGTGCCCGAGCGGGATACGGTGAGCAGTTCTTC.

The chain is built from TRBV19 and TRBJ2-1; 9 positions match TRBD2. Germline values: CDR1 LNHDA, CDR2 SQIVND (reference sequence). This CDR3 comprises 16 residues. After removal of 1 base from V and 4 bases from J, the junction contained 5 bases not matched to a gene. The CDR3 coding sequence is TGTGCCAGTAGTATAGTTAGCGGGAGACCGTACAATGAGCAGTTCTTC. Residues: CASSIVSGRPYNEQFF.

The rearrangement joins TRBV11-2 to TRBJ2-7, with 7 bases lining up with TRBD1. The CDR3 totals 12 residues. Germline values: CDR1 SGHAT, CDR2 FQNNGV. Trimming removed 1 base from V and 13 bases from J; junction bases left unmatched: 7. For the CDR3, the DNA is TGTGCCAGCAGCTTAGGTGGGACAGTTGAATACTTC. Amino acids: CASSLGGTVEYF.

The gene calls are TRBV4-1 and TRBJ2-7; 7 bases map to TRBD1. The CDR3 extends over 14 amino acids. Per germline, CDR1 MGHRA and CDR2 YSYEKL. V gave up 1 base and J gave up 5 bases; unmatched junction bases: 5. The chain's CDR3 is CASSQGGTVDEQYF. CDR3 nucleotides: TGCGCCAGCAGCCAAGGGGGGACAGTTGACGAGCAGTACTTC.

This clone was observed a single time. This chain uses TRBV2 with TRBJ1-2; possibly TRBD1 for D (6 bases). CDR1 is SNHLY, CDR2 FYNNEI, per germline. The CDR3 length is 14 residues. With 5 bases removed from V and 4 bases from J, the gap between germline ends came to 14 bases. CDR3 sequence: CASSPGQRIYGYTF. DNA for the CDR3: TGTGCCAGCAGTCCTGGACAGCGGATCTATGGCTACACCTTC.

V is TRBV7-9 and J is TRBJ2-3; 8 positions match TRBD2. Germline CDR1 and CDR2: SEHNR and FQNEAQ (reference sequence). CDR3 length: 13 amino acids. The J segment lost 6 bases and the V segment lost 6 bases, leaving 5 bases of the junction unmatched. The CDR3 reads CASSRLAGDTQYF. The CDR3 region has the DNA TGTGCCAGCAGTCGGCTAGCGGGTGATACGCAGTATTTT.

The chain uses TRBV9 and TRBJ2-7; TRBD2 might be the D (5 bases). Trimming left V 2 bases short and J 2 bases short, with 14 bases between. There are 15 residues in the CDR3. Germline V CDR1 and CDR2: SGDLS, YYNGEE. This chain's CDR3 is CASSVAADGTYEQYF. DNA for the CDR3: TGTGCCAGCAGCGTTGCTGCGGACGGGACCTACGAGCAGTACTTC.

DNA of the CDR3: TGTGCCAGCAGTTCTGGGCCAGGTAGCGGGAGAGAGGAACAGTACTTC. Translating gives CASSSGPGSGREEQYF. This chain links TRBV27 with TRBJ2-7; 9 bases fit TRBD2. The V segment lost 4 bases and the J segment 10 bases; nucleotides outside the gene matches: 17. The CDR3 has 16 residues. The germline CDR1 and CDR2 sequences are MNHEY and SMNVEV (reference sequence).